These 11 T cell receptor beta chains share one sample of origin, sequenced in a study of T cells in localized non-small cell lung cancer. Measured with immunoSEQ multiplex PCR; TCRdb has only the in-frame clones, and not every one. The sample carries roughly 25,000 clones, around 82% recorded once. Specimen: PBMCs, collected before any cancer treatment. Receptor source: a man aged 40 to 70 with stage II lung adenocarcinoma.

V is TRBV4-3 and J is TRBJ1-3, with D possibly matching TRBD1 (5 bases). This CDR3 spans 16 amino acids. CDR1 and CDR2 (germline): LGHNA, YSLEER. Trimming took 1 base from V and 2 from J, leaving 12 bases between them. DNA for the CDR3: TGCGCCAGCAGCCAAGTTTCATCAGGGACTGGAAACACCATATATTTT. Residues: CASSQVSSGTGNTIYF.

J is TRBJ1-1 and V is TRBV10-3; no clear D gene. CDR3 length: 15 residues. Germline loops: CDR1 ENHRY, CDR2 SYGVKD. The V gene lost 3 bases and the J gene lost 0 bases, with 11 bases spanning the gap. CDR3 sequence (DNA): TGTGCCATCAGTGAAGGAGACGGGATGAACACTGAAGCTTTCTTT. This translates into CAISEGDGMNTEAFF.

The chain uses TRBV20-1 and TRBJ2-4, with D possibly being TRBD1 or TRBD2 (5 bases each). V dropped 6 bases and J dropped 14 bases, with 14 bases sitting between them. Germline CDR1 reads DFQATT; CDR2 reads SNEGSKA (reference sequence). The CDR3 length is 10 residues. The CDR3 bases are TGCAGTGCCGGGACGGCCGGAGAGTACTTC. Protein sequence: CSAGTAGEYF.

This sequence joins TRBV2 and TRBJ1-4, with 7 bases matching TRBD1. V lost 7 bases and J lost 9; bases outside the gene matches: 5. The CDR3 has 12 residues. CDR1 and CDR2 (germline): SNHLY, FYNNEI. The CDR3 loop reads CASKLQGQKLFF. For the CDR3, the DNA is TGTGCCAGCAAATTACAGGGGCAAAAACTGTTTTTT. Filled out from reference TRBV2 and TRBJ1-4, the complete variable domain reads EPEVTQTPSHQVTQMGQEVILRCVPISNHLYFYWYRQILGQKVEFLVSFYNNEISEKSEIFDDQFSVERPDGSNFTLKIRSTKLEDSAMYFCASKLQGQKLFFGSGTQLSVL.

The chain has TRBV7-2 and TRBJ2-6; D remains ambiguous. Germline loops: CDR1 SGHTA, CDR2 FQGNSA. The CDR3 has 13 amino acids. Trimming pared 6 bases from V and 6 bases from J, leaving 9 bases between. In DNA form, the CDR3 reads TGTGCCAGCAGTTGGACCAAGGCCAACGTCCTGACTTTC. Translated, it gives CASSWTKANVLTF.

The V and J genes are TRBV27 and TRBJ2-1, with 7 bases matching TRBD1. Germline V gene sequence: CDR1 MNHEY, CDR2 SMNVEV (reference sequence). This CDR3 has 20 amino acids. V lost 3 bases, J lost 0 bases, and 17 bases stayed unmatched. The CDR3 bases are TGTGCCAGCAGTTTCAGGGCTATCACCCTGGACAGGAGCTCCTACAATGAGCAGTTCTTC. It codes for CASSFRAITLDRSSYNEQFF.

The rearrangement uses TRBV7-6 and TRBJ1-1; TRBD1 matches 11 bases. This CDR3 region has 13 residues. CDR1 and CDR2 (germline): SGHVS, FNYEAQ. V shed 5 bases, J shed 8 bases, and the junction held 4 bases outside the gene matches. CDR3 sequence reads: CASSKGQGAEAFF. CDR3 nucleotide sequence: TGTGCCAGCAGCAAAGGACAGGGGGCGGAAGCTTTCTTT.

The chain links TRBV27 to TRBJ2-5, with TRBD1 matching over 7 bases. Germline V gene data show CDR1 as MNHEY and CDR2 as SMNVEV (reference sequence). The CDR3 sequence is 17 residues long. Trimming took 6 bases from V and 2 from J; bases not matched to a gene: 15. CDR3 amino acids: CASRQTGNGGQQETQYF. The CDR3 bases are TGTGCCAGCAGACAGACAGGGAATGGGGGCCAACAAGAGACCCAGTACTTC.

J is TRBJ1-1 and V is TRBV2; no reliable D call. The germline V gene encodes CDR1 SNHLY and CDR2 FYNNEI. V dropped 11 bases and J dropped 1 base, with 17 bases sitting between them. CDR3 size: 14 residues. The CDR3 coding sequence is TGTGCCTCGCAGGTGAAGGGCCGGAACACTGAAGCTTTCTTT. This translates into CASQVKGRNTEAFF.

The chain couples TRBV13 to TRBJ2-7; 13 bases align to TRBD2. This CDR3 comprises 15 residues. CDR1 is PRHDT, CDR2 FYEKMQ, per germline (reference sequence). V lost 5 bases and J lost 0; bases outside the gene matches: 1. The CDR3 region is CASSRTSGSSYEQYF. DNA of the CDR3: TGTGCCAGCAGCAGGACTAGCGGGAGCTCCTACGAGCAGTACTTC.

The chain joins TRBV5-1 to TRBJ1-1; tentative D call: TRBD1 (5 bases). The CDR3 loop spans 14 amino acids. CDR1 and CDR2 (germline): SGHRS, YFSETQ. Trimming pared 0 bases from V and 6 bases from J, leaving 12 bases between. The CDR3 loop is CASSLDRGKSEAFF. The CDR3 nucleotides are TGCGCCAGCAGCTTGGATCGGGGGAAATCTGAAGCTTTCTTT. Looking up the rest from reference TRBV5-1 and TRBJ1-1 gives the full variable domain: KAGVTQTPRYLIKTRGQQVTLSCSPISGHRSVSWYQQTPGQGLQFLFEYFSETQRNKGNFPGRFSGRQFSNSRSEMNVSTLELGDSALYLCASSLDRGKSEAFFGQGTRLTVV.